A single sample gave rise to the 5 T cell receptor beta chains below, sequenced in a study of blood T cell repertoires in COVID-19. The assay was immunoSEQ multiplex PCR, and TCRdb's table has in-frame clones only and misses some. The data show 150,000 or so clones, approximately 86% seen once. The source material was peripheral blood. Receptors originate from a man between 45 and 60 years old with active or convalescent COVID-19.

The chain joins TRBV11-2 to TRBJ2-7; D is possibly TRBD2 (6 bases). The V end lost 5 bases, the J end lost 3 bases, and 8 bases lay between the germline ends. The germline V gene has CDR1 SGHAT and CDR2 FQNNGV. This CDR3 contains 12 residues. CDR3 bases: TGTGCCAGCAGCGGGGACTTCTACGAGCAGTACTTC. Its protein product is CASSGDFYEQYF. The full variable domain, completed using reference TRBV11-2 and TRBJ2-7, is EAGVAQSPRYKIIEKRQSVAFWCNPISGHATLYWYQQILGQGPKLLIQFQNNGVVDDSQLPKDRFSAERLKGVDSTLKIQPAKLEDSAVYLCASSGDFYEQYFGPGTRLTVT.

This sequence joins TRBV6-6 and TRBJ1-2; no reliable D call. The V gene's germline CDR1 is MNHNY and CDR2 SVGAGI (reference sequence). V lost 8 bases and J 5 bases, leaving 15 bases between the germline ends. The CDR3 is 13 residues long. In DNA, the CDR3 is TGTGCCAGCCTGTTTGGGAGGGATTATGGCTACACCTTC. Translation: CASLFGRDYGYTF.

The gene calls are TRBV18 and TRBJ1-4; possible D gene TRBD1, 5 bases. The CDR3 is 15 residues long. CDR1 KGHSH and CDR2 LQKENI come from the germline V gene. The V and J ends lost 5 bases and 0 bases respectively, with 10 bases between them. CDR3 bases: TGTGCCAGCTCAGCCCCAGGGACAACTAATGAAAAACTGTTTTTT. The encoded protein is CASSAPGTTNEKLFF.

The genes are TRBV2 and TRBJ2-7; 7 nucleotides line up with TRBD1. CDR1 is SNHLY, CDR2 FYNNEI, per germline. The CDR3 sequence is 16 residues long. V was clipped by 2 bases and J by 1 base; unmatched bases: 8. The CDR3 loop is CASSEWGQLGSYEQYF. The CDR3 bases are TGTGCCAGCAGTGAATGGGGACAGTTAGGATCCTACGAGCAGTACTTC.

This rearrangement joins TRBV18 to TRBJ2-1; D is uncertain. V gave up 3 bases and J gave up 0 bases, with 9 bases separating them. This CDR3 contains 15 residues. CDR1 and CDR2 from the germline V gene are KGHSH and LQKENI. Here the CDR3 DNA reads TGTGCCAGCTCACCCTTCGGGTTCTCCTACAATGAGCAGTTCTTC. Translation gives CASSPFGFSYNEQFF.